Below, 18 T cell receptor beta chains from the same sample are listed, as sequenced in a study of metastatic and nonmetastatic thyroid tumors. TCRdb reprocessed the PCR reads using MiXCR. The repertoire consists of about 53,000 clones, with 20% occurring once and the leading ten covering roughly 4.2%. Before thyroid surgery, none of the patients had received any treatment. Sequenced sample: blood. The source of these receptors is a female donor with papillary thyroid cancer or a benign thyroid nodule (not recorded which). Some clones in this sample may be carry-over from other donors' samples.

This clone has at least ten counts. This rearrangement joins TRBV28 to TRBJ1-1; tentative D call: TRBD1 (6 bases). CDR3 length equals 13 residues. Trimming cost V 6 bases and J 7 bases, with 15 bases left between them. CDR1 MDHEN and CDR2 SYDVKM come from the germline V gene. CDR3: CASSGTGSLEAFF. The CDR3 bases are TGTGCCAGCAGCGGAACAGGGAGCCTTGAAGCTTTCTTT.

There are many counts of this clone. V gene TRBV20-1 combines with J gene TRBJ1-6; TRBD1 matches 7 bases. Germline CDR1 DFQATT, CDR2 SNEGSKA (reference sequence). The CDR3 covers 12 residues. The ends lost 2 bases at V and 9 bases at J; junction bases unmatched: 1. CDR3: CSARSGGSPLHF. DNA of the CDR3: TGCAGTGCTAGATCAGGGGGTTCACCCCTCCACTTT.

This clone was counted ten times or more. This sequence joins TRBV7-2 and TRBJ1-1; TRBD1 aligns across 9 bases. With 6 bases clipped from V and 4 bases from J, the junction kept 3 bases outside the gene matches. The CDR3 runs 13 residues. Germline CDR1 and CDR2: SGHTA and FQGNSA. CDR3 in amino acids: CASRLDRGTEAFF. CDR3 sequence (DNA): TGTGCCAGCAGGCTGGACAGGGGCACTGAAGCTTTCTTT. The whole variable domain, filled in from reference TRBV7-2 and TRBJ1-1, reads GAGVSQSPSNKVTEKGKDVELRCDPISGHTALYWYRQSLGQGLEFLIYFQGNSAPDKSGLPSDRFSAERTGGSVSTLTIQRTQQEDSAVYLCASRLDRGTEAFFGQGTRLTVV.

The chain uses TRBV20-1 and TRBJ2-7, with a possible D match to TRBD1 (5 bases). The CDR3 has 13 residues. CDR1 and CDR2 (germline): DFQATT, SNEGSKA (reference sequence). Trimming left V 4 bases short and J 1 base short, with 11 bases between. The CDR3 region is CSAMQGSSYEQYF. Here the CDR3 DNA reads TGCAGTGCTATGCAGGGTTCATCCTACGAGCAGTACTTC.

The chain employs TRBV28 and TRBJ1-1; D is unresolved. Between the trimmed V and J ends, which lost 7 bases and 0 bases, there was a span of 12 bases. CDR3 length: 14 amino acids. Germline V gene lookup returns CDR1 MDHEN and CDR2 SYDVKM. The DNA for the CDR3 is TGTGCCAGCAACCGCGTTTCCCTGAACACTGAAGCTTTCTTT. Amino acid sequence: CASNRVSLNTEAFF.

The sample holds a few counts of this clone. A much larger clone differs by one base, so this may be a read error. The chain joins TRBV12-3 or TRBV12-4 to TRBJ2-5; D ambiguous. The CDR3 totals 14 residues. This CDR3 reads CASSFSLRGEPQYF. The CDR3 DNA reads TGTGCCAGCAGTTTTTCCCTTAGAGGAGAGCCCCAGTACTTC.

This clone was observed at least ten times. J is TRBJ2-5 and V is TRBV5-1; D remains ambiguous. The CDR3 loop spans 13 amino acids. With 1 base removed from V and 4 bases from J, the gap between germline ends came to 8 bases. CDR1 is SGHRS, CDR2 YFSETQ, per germline. CDR3 DNA: TGCGCCAGCAGCTTGATTCCTGGAGAGACCCAGTACTTC. This sequence encodes CASSLIPGETQYF.

This clone was recorded at least ten times. The chain employs TRBV28 and TRBJ2-7; 13 positions agree with TRBD2. V dropped 9 bases and J dropped 2; count of bases not matched to a gene: 10. The CDR3 length is 16 residues. Germline V gene data show CDR1 as MDHEN and CDR2 as SYDVKM. Here the CDR3 DNA reads TGTGCCAGTAAGACCCCTGGGACTAGCGGGGCCTACGAGCAGTACTTC. Its protein is CASKTPGTSGAYEQYF.

This clone was detected ten times or more. The chain employs TRBV30 and TRBJ2-1; D is uncertain. CDR1 and CDR2 (germline): GTSNPN, SVGIG (reference sequence). This CDR3 spans 11 amino acids. Trimming pared 6 bases from V and 4 bases from J, leaving 7 bases between. This CDR3 reads CACAAYNEQFF. As DNA, the CDR3 is TGTGCCTGTGCCGCTTACAATGAGCAGTTCTTC.

This clone was picked up many times. This chain joins TRBV5-5 and TRBJ1-2; D may be TRBD1 (6 bases). The CDR3 spans 14 residues. V lost 0 bases and J lost 3, with 9 bases in between. Germline V lookup: CDR1 SGHKS, CDR2 YYEKEE (reference sequence). The CDR3 coding sequence is TGTGCCAGCAGCTTGGGGGGGGCGGACTATGGCTACACCTTC. This codes for CASSLGGADYGYTF.

This clone was recorded many times. The gene calls are TRBV20-1 and TRBJ1-6; 9 bases fit TRBD1. This CDR3 is 14 amino acids long. After removal of 5 bases from V and 10 bases from J, the junction contained 9 bases not matched to a gene. Germline values: CDR1 DFQATT, CDR2 SNEGSKA (reference sequence). CDR3 in amino acids: CSASGTGFLSPLHF. CDR3 DNA sequence: TGCAGTGCTTCCGGGACAGGGTTTTTATCACCCCTCCACTTT.

The J gene is TRBJ1-2, the V gene TRBV27; 11 positions agree with TRBD1. V dropped 5 bases and J dropped 2; count of bases not matched to a gene: 4. Germline CDR1 reads MNHEY; CDR2 reads SMNVEV (reference sequence). The CDR3 loop spans 15 amino acids. The CDR3: CASSRRDRGNYGYTF. CDR3 sequence (DNA): TGTGCCAGCAGTAGGCGGGACAGGGGGAACTATGGCTACACCTTC.

This clone was found many times. V and J are TRBV3-1 and TRBJ1-5; perhaps TRBD1 as D (5 bases). The CDR3 length is 15 residues. Per the germline V gene, CDR1 is LGHDT and CDR2 is YNNKEL (reference sequence). V was clipped by 1 base and J by 0 bases, with 7 bases between them. CDR3 in DNA: TGTGCCAGCAGCCAAGGGGGCTTTAGCAATCAGCCCCAGCATTTT. Protein: CASSQGGFSNQPQHF.

This clone has a count of ten or more. The CDR3 region has the DNA TGTGCCAGTAGTTCGGGACTAGCGGAGGGGACTGAGCAGTTCTTC. It codes for CASSSGLAEGTEQFF. This chain connects TRBV19 to TRBJ2-1; 11 nucleotides align to TRBD2. J gave up 9 bases and V 5 bases, and 9 bases lay outside the gene matches. Germline values: CDR1 LNHDA, CDR2 SQIVND (reference sequence). The CDR3 extends over 15 amino acids.

J is TRBJ2-7 and V is TRBV27; no definite D call. CDR3 size: 13 residues. V lost 7 bases, J lost 1 base, and 11 bases lay in between. Germline V gives CDR1 MNHEY, CDR2 SMNVEV (reference sequence). CDR3 amino acids: CASIFINSYEQYF. Written as DNA, the CDR3 is TGTGCCAGCATTTTCATCAATTCCTACGAGCAGTACTTC.

J is TRBJ2-5 and V is TRBV5-4; D is perhaps TRBD2 (5 bases). Germline V gene sequence: CDR1 SGHNT, CDR2 YYREEE (reference sequence). V was shortened by 4 bases and J by 1 base, with 11 bases between the two germline ends. The CDR3 is 14 amino acids. CDR3 residues: CASSIGRGQETQYF. In nucleotides, the CDR3 is TGTGCCAGCAGCATCGGTCGGGGCCAAGAGACCCAGTACTTC.

Here the CDR3 DNA reads TGCAGTGCTAGATACCGATTTGTCCTGGAGGGCGATGAGCAGTTCTTC. The encoded protein is CSARYRFVLEGDEQFF. The chain recombines TRBV20-1 with TRBJ2-1; D might be TRBD2 (6 bases). The CDR3 has 16 amino acids. Per the germline V gene, CDR1 is DFQATT and CDR2 is SNEGSKA (reference sequence). V lost 2 bases, J lost 8 bases, and 22 bases lay in between.

For this clone: The junction does not match germline at one end; this may be a read error. The rearrangement joins TRBV4-1 to TRBJ2-3; 7 nucleotides match TRBD1. From germline, CDR1 is MGHRA and CDR2 YSYEKL. This CDR3 contains 14 residues. The CDR3 region is CDSSQVQGTETQYF. CDR3 coding DNA: TGCGACAGCAGCCAAGTGCAGGGGACAGAAACGCAGTATTTT.